This T cell receptor beta chain was obtained from a study of shared clonotypes between healthy human individuals. Study-wide background: Donors had three CD4 naive, three CD4 memory, two CD8 naive and one CD8 memory plate apiece.

At a deep level, the assay was run. Assay: immunoSEQ multiplex PCR; the TCRdb copy retains only in-frame clones and omits some. The sample includes about 2.1 million clones, over 85% of them seen just once. Germline lookup yields CDR1 MGHDK and CDR2 SYGVNS. Trimming pared 1 base from V and 5 bases from J, leaving 11 bases between. CDR3 size: 14 residues. CD45RO-negative CD8 cells positively selected for CCR7 made up the naive population, which excluded terminally differentiated effector memory CD45RA+ cells. Donors had no recently reported acute infections or vaccinations and were HIV-negative. The material sequenced was naive CD8+ T cells from PBMCs. The TCR was taken from a man younger than 35 in good health. Some clones in this sample may be carry-over from other donors' samples. The chain recombines TRBV25-1 with TRBJ1-1, with D possibly matching TRBD1 (5 bases). The CDR3 protein is CASSESGGRTEAFF. The CDR3, as DNA: TGTGCCAGCAGTGAATCGGGGGGAAGGACTGAAGCTTTCTTT.